A selection of T cell receptor beta chains follows, all from one sample in a study of cytomegalovirus exposure and HLA in healthy donors. Sequencing used immunoSEQ multiplex PCR; TCRdb keeps in-frame clones, though not all of them. There are roughly 140,000 clones in the sample; about 80% occur only once, and 4% to 5% lies in the top ten. Sample: PBMCs. These receptors were obtained from a middle-aged man in good health and CMV-seropositive. The CDR3 runs from the conserved cysteine through the conserved F or W. D genes are given only for firm matches. Part of the rows lack a size; the others show once, few, many or a class for expanded clones.

clone_size	d_call	j_call	v_call	cdr3_aa	cdr3_nt
.	.	TRBJ1-5	TRBV15	CATSRSSDGNQPQHF	TGTGCCACCAGCAGAAGTAGCGACGGTAATCAGCCCCAGCATTTT
.	TRBD2	TRBJ2-7	TRBV9	CASSPGTSGTTYEQYF	TGTGCCAGCAGCCCCGGGACTAGCGGGACTACCTACGAGCAGTACTTC
.	.	TRBJ1-3	TRBV2	CASSEFRHSGNTIYF	TGTGCCAGCAGTGAGTTCAGACACTCTGGAAACACCATATATTTT
.	.	TRBJ2-6	TRBV2	CASSVAGWGEESGANVLTF	TGTGCCAGCAGTGTGGCTGGTTGGGGGGAAGAATCTGGGGCCAACGTCCTGACTTTC
.	.	TRBJ2-7	TRBV7-9	CASSLRRGPSAIEQYF	TGTGCCAGCAGCTTACGCAGAGGGCCGTCGGCAATCGAGCAGTACTTC
.	TRBD1	TRBJ1-1	TRBV9	CASSQRQGTEAFF	TGTGCCAGCAGCCAGCGACAGGGGACTGAAGCTTTCTTT
.	TRBD1	TRBJ1-6	TRBV18	CASSQTNRGDSPLHF	TGTGCCAGCTCCCAGACCAACAGGGGAGATTCACCCCTCCACTTT
.	.	TRBJ1-2	TRBV6-5	CASSPGLQGYTF	TGTGCCAGCAGTCCGGGTCTTCAAGGCTACACCTTC
.	.	TRBJ2-7	TRBV18	CASSPNLADPVYFYEQYF	TGTGCCAGCTCACCGAACTTAGCGGATCCTGTGTATTTCTACGAGCAGTACTTC
.	TRBD1	TRBJ1-1	TRBV7-9	CASSLTQTGENTEAFF	TGTGCCAGCAGCTTGACCCAGACAGGGGAAAACACTGAAGCTTTCTTT
.	TRBD1	TRBJ1-5	TRBV5-1	CASSIAGGVNQPQHF	TGCGCCAGCAGCATAGCAGGGGGAGTCAATCAGCCCCAGCATTTT
.	.	TRBJ2-1	TRBV4-1	CASSQVAGLNEQFF	TGCGCCAGCAGCCAAGTAGCAGGACTCAATGAGCAGTTCTTC
.	.	TRBJ1-2	TRBV5-4	CASSPTGTTYGYTF	TGTGCCAGCAGCCCTACAGGAACAACCTATGGCTACACCTTC
.	.	TRBJ2-1	TRBV21-1	CASSFNRDREGNEQFF	TGTGCCAGCAGTTTTAACCGGGACAGGGAGGGAAATGAGCAGTTCTTC
once	.	TRBJ2-7	TRBV5-1	CASSLGRATYEQYF	TGCGCCAGCAGCTTGGGGAGGGCTACCTACGAGCAGTACTTC
.	.	TRBJ1-5	TRBV5-6	CASSVLARSNQPQHF	TGTGCCAGCAGCGTCTTGGCCAGGAGCAATCAGCCCCAGCATTTT
.	.	TRBJ1-4	TRBV11-2	CASSFHRDATNEKLFF	TGTGCCAGCAGCTTCCACAGGGACGCAACTAATGAAAAACTGTTTTTT
.	TRBD1	TRBJ2-2	TRBV29-1	CSVRTGEAGELFF	TGCAGCGTCCGGACAGGGGAGGCCGGGGAGCTGTTTTTT
.	.	TRBJ1-2	TRBV25-1	CASRDSRNYGYTF	TGTGCCAGCAGGGACAGTAGAAACTATGGCTACACCTTC
once	.	TRBJ2-5	TRBV11-2	CASSLRTGREETQYF	TGTGCCAGCAGCTTAAGGACAGGGAGGGAAGAGACCCAGTACTTC
.	.	TRBJ2-1	TRBV12-5	CASGWGGLNEQFF	TGTGCTAGTGGTTGGGGGGGGCTTAATGAGCAGTTCTTC
.	.	TRBJ1-1	TRBV11-2	CASSIRNTEAFF	TGTGCCAGCAGCATCCGTAACACTGAAGCTTTCTTT
.	TRBD1	TRBJ2-2	TRBV27	CASSWGDRRSGELFF	TGTGCCAGCAGTTGGGGGGACAGGAGGTCCGGGGAGCTGTTTTTT
few	.	TRBJ2-7	TRBV29-1	CSVVSVSYEQYF	TGCAGCGTTGTATCAGTCTCCTACGAGCAGTACTTC
.	TRBD1	TRBJ1-5	TRBV18	CASSPGGTGTKPQHF	TGTGCCAGCTCACCAGGCGGGACAGGTACCAAGCCCCAGCATTTT
.	TRBD1	TRBJ2-5	TRBV15	CATSSRGLSEETQYF	TGTGCCACCAGTTCCAGGGGGCTCTCGGAAGAGACCCAGTACTTC
.	.	TRBJ1-3	TRBV5-1	CASSLATGSGNTIYF	TGCGCCAGCAGCTTGGCCACAGGGTCCGGAAACACCATATATTTT
.	.	TRBJ1-4	TRBV7-9	CASSLAGGEKLFF	TGTGCCAGCAGCTTAGCGGGGGGTGAAAAACTGTTTTTT
.	.	TRBJ2-3	TRBV18	CASSPPPQALSTDTQYF	TGTGCCAGCTCACCACCGCCGCAGGCGCTAAGCACAGATACGCAGTATTTT
.	TRBD2	TRBJ2-5	TRBV4-1	CASSQAGLHQETQYF	TGCGCCAGCAGCCAAGCGGGACTACATCAAGAGACCCAGTACTTC
once	TRBD1	TRBJ1-5	TRBV5-3	CARSTGTGLGDIKAQHF	TGTGCCAGAAGCACGGGGACAGGGTTAGGGGATATCAAGGCCCAGCATTTT
.	TRBD2	TRBJ2-2	TRBV11-2	CASRFKPAGGPRGGELFF	TGTGCCAGCAGATTTAAACCAGCGGGAGGGCCTAGAGGCGGGGAGCTGTTTTTT
.	.	TRBJ1-5	TRBV2	CASSEFGDQPQHF	TGTGCCAGCAGTGAATTCGGGGATCAGCCCCAGCATTTT
.	.	TRBJ2-7	TRBV11-2	CASSLGPTYEQYF	TGTGCCAGCAGCTTAGGGCCCACCTACGAGCAGTACTTC
.	TRBD1	TRBJ1-1	TRBV9	CASSSRTGGTEAFF	TGTGCCAGCAGCTCTAGGACAGGTGGGACTGAAGCTTTCTTT
.	.	TRBJ1-1	TRBV5-5	CASSLGGVSEAFF	TGTGCCAGCAGCTTGGGCGGGGTGTCTGAAGCTTTCTTT
.	TRBD1	TRBJ1-5	TRBV18	CASSTGVLNQPQHF	TGTGCCAGCTCAACAGGGGTACTCAATCAGCCCCAGCATTTT
.	.	TRBJ2-3	TRBV2	CASYWGLGGTDTQYF	TGTGCCAGTTACTGGGGACTTGGTGGCACAGATACGCAGTATTTT
few	.	TRBJ2-7	TRBV2	CAPKFDSLTEQYF	TGTGCCCCTAAGTTCGACTCCCTTACCGAGCAGTACTTC
.	TRBD1	TRBJ2-1	TRBV5-1	CASSPGTGGFEQFF	TGCGCCAGCAGCCCAGGGACAGGGGGCTTTGAGCAGTTCTTC
.	.	TRBJ2-5	TRBV2	CASSVGQPGEETQYF	TGTGCCAGCAGCGTCGGACAGCCAGGGGAAGAGACCCAGTACTTC
.	.	TRBJ1-2	TRBV7-9	CASSLGGSWQGYTF	TGTGCCAGCAGCTTAGGGGGCAGTTGGCAGGGCTACACCTTC
.	TRBD2	TRBJ2-7	TRBV2	CASTLLAGGYYEQYF	TGTGCCAGCACCCTACTAGCGGGGGGATATTACGAGCAGTACTTC
.	.	TRBJ1-1	TRBV11-3	CAVEAENTEAFF	TGTGCCGTCGAGGCAGAGAACACTGAAGCTTTCTTT
many	TRBD2	TRBJ2-1	TRBV2	CASSGGTSGDNEQFF	TGTGCCAGCAGTGGGGGGACTAGCGGGGACAATGAGCAGTTCTTC
.	.	TRBJ1-2	TRBV27	CASGKLPGDYGYTF	TGTGCCAGCGGGAAATTGCCCGGGGACTATGGCTACACCTTC
few	TRBD2	TRBJ2-7	TRBV4-3	CASSQDQLAGGREQYF	TGCGCCAGCAGCCAAGATCAACTAGCGGGGGGCAGGGAGCAGTACTTC
.	.	TRBJ2-3	TRBV29-1	CSVENPAGRGSDTQYF	TGCAGCGTTGAGAACCCAGCGGGCCGGGGGTCAGATACGCAGTATTTT
.	.	TRBJ2-7	TRBV4-1	CASSEEQSSYEQYF	TGCGCCAGCAGCGAAGAACAGAGCTCCTACGAGCAGTACTTC
.	TRBD1	TRBJ1-1	TRBV2	CASSARSGGLTEAFF	TGTGCCAGCAGTGCCAGGTCAGGGGGCCTCACTGAAGCTTTCTTT
few	.	TRBJ1-2	TRBV28	CASSQGYRSGYTF	TGTGCCAGCAGTCAGGGTTACCGATCGGGCTACACCTTC